Following are 27 T cell receptor beta chains from one sample sequenced in a study of T cells in narcolepsy (dated by TCRdb to the late 2010s). The method was the immunoSEQ multiplex PCR assay. This is the immuneACCESS table as TCRdb keeps it, with only in-frame sequences that have V and J called. A part of the clones is gone; compared with another copy, unresolved V genes explain less than half, and the rest is unexplained. This sample is represented by tens of thousands of clones; around 90% of them were singletons. 0.83% of the sample comes from the top ten. The specimen was CD45RA- memory CD4+ T cells from PBMCs. The cell subset or site label on this specimen signifies: memory T cells sorted ex vivo from peripheral blood. Source of these receptors: a human donor with narcolepsy.

The chain links TRBV29-1 to TRBJ1-1; the D is unclear. The CDR3 length is 13 residues. Germline loops: CDR1 SQVTM, CDR2 ANQGSEA. Trimming removed 7 bases at V and 4 bases at J, with 16 bases between. CDR3 protein: CSAYGSPGTEAFF. The CDR3 DNA reads TGCAGCGCTTACGGGTCCCCGGGCACTGAAGCTTTCTTT.

The CDR3 DNA reads as TGTGCCAGCAGCCCTGGGACAGGGAATAATTCACCCCTCCACTTT. As protein: CASSPGTGNNSPLHF. The gene calls are TRBV11-3 and TRBJ1-6, with 9 positions matching TRBD1. The CDR3 consists of 15 residues. CDR1 is SGHNT and CDR2 is YENEEA in the germline V gene. V dropped 5 bases and J dropped 5; count of bases not matched to a gene: 4.

The chain employs TRBV7-2 and TRBJ2-1; D gene unclear. Between the trimmed V and J ends, which lost 1 base and 5 bases, there was a span of 6 bases. The length of the CDR3 is 13 residues. CDR1 and CDR2 from the germline V gene are SGHTA and FQGNSA. This chain's CDR3 is CASSLGRDNEQFF. The CDR3, as DNA: TGTGCCAGCAGCTTAGGACGGGACAATGAGCAGTTCTTC.

The J gene is TRBJ1-4, the V gene TRBV19, with D possibly being TRBD1 (6 bases). The V gene's germline CDR1 is LNHDA and CDR2 SQIVND (reference sequence). CDR3 size: 15 residues. Trimming removed 5 bases at V and 5 bases at J, with 15 bases between. This CDR3 reads CASSPPTGPNEKLFF. In DNA, the CDR3 is TGTGCCAGTAGTCCCCCCACAGGGCCGAATGAAAAACTGTTTTTT.

V usage is TRBV7-8 and J usage is TRBJ2-2, with D uncertain. Germline V gene lookup returns CDR1 SGHVS and CDR2 FQNEAQ. The CDR3 has 14 residues. V was clipped by 4 bases and J by 8 bases, with 14 bases between them. CDR3 loop: CASSSQTSTGELFF. CDR3 sequence (DNA): TGTGCCAGCAGCTCCCAGACCTCGACGGGGGAGCTGTTTTTT.

This clone was recorded a few times. The V call is TRBV6-1, the J call TRBJ1-1, with 9 bases lining up with TRBD1. The junction had 14 bases not matched to a gene; V was cut back by 4 bases and J by 8 bases. The CDR3 has 16 amino acids. Germline V gives CDR1 MNHNS, CDR2 SASEGT. The CDR3, as DNA: TGTGCCAGCAGTGCGCGTCCGGGACAGGGTCGTTCGGAAGCTTTCTTT. Amino acid sequence: CASSARPGQGRSEAFF.

This clone appeared a single time. The chain recombines TRBV4-3 with TRBJ2-2; D gene uncertain. Germline CDR1 is LGHNA and CDR2 is YSLEER. CDR3 size: 13 residues. Deletions cut 0 bases from V and 7 bases from J, with 6 bases between. As DNA, the CDR3 is TGCGCCAGCAGCCAAGATGAGAACGGGGAGCTGTTTTTT. As protein: CASSQDENGELFF.

V gene TRBV6-5 combines with J gene TRBJ2-7; D call uncertain. Germline CDR1 reads MNHEY; CDR2 reads SVGAGI. CDR3 length: 15 amino acids. V was pared by 8 bases and J by 4 bases, with 21 bases between. This CDR3 is CASSPNFGRMYEQYF. The CDR3 bases are TGTGCCAGCTCACCTAACTTTGGGCGTATGTACGAGCAGTACTTC.

This clone was seen once. The CDR3: CSVVGGGHYEQYF. The CDR3 region has the DNA TGCAGCGTTGTAGGGGGGGGTCACTACGAGCAGTACTTC. This chain links TRBV29-1 with TRBJ2-7; TRBD2 is a possible D gene (7 bases). There are 13 residues in the CDR3. V was trimmed by 4 bases and J by 3 bases, leaving 13 bases between them. CDR1 is SQVTM and CDR2 is ANQGSEA in the germline V gene.

In DNA form, the CDR3 reads TGTGCCAGCAGTGGGTATAGCAATCAGCCCCAGCATTTT. Amino acid sequence: CASSGYSNQPQHF. The rearrangement links TRBV6-1 to TRBJ1-5; D remains ambiguous. Trimming shortened V by 4 bases and J by 0 bases, and 4 bases separated the two germline ends. Germline CDR1 MNHNS, CDR2 SASEGT. There are 13 residues in the CDR3.

The chain joins TRBV11-3 to TRBJ1-1, with D maybe TRBD1 (6 bases). The CDR3 length is 15 residues. The V gene's germline CDR1 is SGHNT and CDR2 YENEEA. The ends were cut back, 6 bases at V and 3 bases at J, with 17 bases in the middle. The CDR3 spells CASRFRGGSDTEAFF. As DNA, the CDR3 is TGTGCCAGCAGGTTCAGGGGAGGATCGGACACTGAAGCTTTCTTT.

V is TRBV9 and J is TRBJ2-3; 12 nucleotides agree with TRBD2. The length of the CDR3 is 16 residues. V lost 4 bases, J lost 4 bases, and 7 bases stayed unmatched. The germline V gene has CDR1 SGDLS and CDR2 YYNGEE. In DNA, the CDR3 is TGTGCCAGCAGCCCGACTAGCGGGAGTCTCGCAGATACGCAGTATTTT. Translating gives CASSPTSGSLADTQYF.

For this clone: Other DNA sequences in this specimen translate into the identical CDR3. The chain employs TRBV7-2 and TRBJ2-3, with 8 nucleotides matching TRBD2. This CDR3 region has 14 residues. Germline V gene sequence: CDR1 SGHTA, CDR2 FQGNSA. J gave up 5 bases and V 1 base, and 2 bases lay outside the gene matches. In DNA, the CDR3 is TGTGCCAGCAGCTTAGGCCTAGCGGGAGATACGCAGTATTTT. Encoded protein: CASSLGLAGDTQYF.

The chain joins TRBV14 to TRBJ2-3; the D is unclear. Germline V gene data show CDR1 as SGHDN and CDR2 as FVKESK. The V end lost 4 bases, the J end lost 3 bases, and 14 bases lay between the germline ends. This CDR3 is 15 amino acids long. This chain's CDR3 is CASSRFGSSTDTQYF. The CDR3 DNA follows: TGTGCCAGCAGCCGTTTCGGCAGCTCGACAGATACGCAGTATTTT.

The chain couples TRBV28 to TRBJ2-2; no firm D call. Germline CDR1 is MDHEN and CDR2 is SYDVKM. The V end was cut by 5 bases, the J end by 7 bases, with 2 bases between. The CDR3 has 10 residues. DNA of the CDR3: TGTGCCAGCAGTCGCGGGGAGCTGTTTTTT. Protein product: CASSRGELFF.

The chain joins TRBV5-1 to TRBJ2-7; no clear D gene. The V end was cut by 1 base, the J end by 1 base, with 9 bases between. Germline assignment: CDR1 SGHRS and CDR2 YFSETQ. CDR3 length: 14 amino acids. CDR3 loop: CASSLSGSSYEQYF. In nucleotides, the CDR3 is TGCGCCAGCAGCTTGTCGGGCAGTTCCTACGAGCAGTACTTC.

The chain employs TRBV7-9 and TRBJ1-1, with TRBD1 identical over 8 bases. The junction had 5 bases not matched to a gene; V was cut back by 1 base and J by 1 base. Germline CDR1 and CDR2: SEHNR and FQNEAQ (reference sequence). The CDR3 contains 16 residues. This chain's CDR3 is CASSLGVGTGNTEAFF. The CDR3 DNA is TGTGCCAGCAGCTTAGGGGTCGGGACAGGGAACACTGAAGCTTTCTTT.

This chain connects TRBV5-1 to TRBJ1-3, with 8 bases identical to TRBD1. CDR3 length equals 15 residues. V was pared by 4 bases and J by 4 bases, with 7 bases of the junction left unmatched. Germline V gives CDR1 SGHRS, CDR2 YFSETQ. The CDR3, as DNA: TGCGCCAGCAGCCAGGGACAGGTCCGCGGAAACACCATATATTTT. Protein sequence: CASSQGQVRGNTIYF.

The CDR3 sequence: CASSRTGLLYRELFF. The CDR3 DNA reads TGTGCCAGCAGCCGGACAGGCCTCTTGTACCGGGAGCTGTTTTTT. The rearrangement links TRBV25-1 to TRBJ2-2; 7 nucleotides align to TRBD1. CDR1 and CDR2 from the germline V gene are MGHDK and SYGVNS. Losses at the gene ends were 6 bases for V and 9 bases for J; bases not matched to a gene: 13. CDR3 length equals 15 residues.

The V gene is TRBV7-9, the J gene TRBJ1-6; 7 bases match TRBD1. V dropped 5 bases and J dropped 4; count of bases not matched to a gene: 5. Germline V gives CDR1 SEHNR, CDR2 FQNEAQ (reference sequence). This CDR3 has 15 amino acids. Written as DNA, the CDR3 is TGTGCCAGCAGCACGGGGACAGAATATAATTCACCCCTCCACTTT. Its translation is CASSTGTEYNSPLHF.

The chain has TRBV7-2 and TRBJ2-2; TRBD2 might be the D (6 bases). Trimming removed 1 base from V and 2 bases from J, with 14 bases in between. In germline, CDR1 is SGHTA, CDR2 FQGNSA. CDR3 length: 17 residues. CDR3 DNA: TGTGCCAGCAGCTTAGGCCCCCGGGGGTACAACACCGGGGAGCTGTTTTTT. Encoded protein: CASSLGPRGYNTGELFF.

The chain couples TRBV7-2 to TRBJ2-2; D is unclear. Trimming removed 0 bases from V and 3 bases from J, with 8 bases in between. CDR1 is SGHTA, CDR2 FQGNSA, per germline. This CDR3 comprises 15 residues. The CDR3 loop reads CASSLALGYTGELFF. CDR3 in DNA: TGTGCCAGCAGCTTAGCGCTGGGGTACACCGGGGAGCTGTTTTTT.

Only a few counts were recorded for this clone. This chain joins TRBV2 and TRBJ1-4; D is unclear. Trimming took off 6 bases at V and 8 bases at J, with 10 bases between the two ends. This CDR3 region has 12 residues. Germline CDR1 reads SNHLY; CDR2 reads FYNNEI. Here the CDR3 DNA reads TGTGCCAGCAGGCAGAACGTCGAAAAACTGTTTTTT. It is translated as CASRQNVEKLFF.

The CDR3 DNA reads as TGCGCCAGCAGCTTCTCCCCGGGAACTACAAATACGCAGTATTTT. This gives the protein CASSFSPGTTNTQYF. The chain links TRBV5-1 to TRBJ2-3; D is possibly TRBD2 (5 bases). The CDR3 consists of 15 residues. Trimming removed 2 bases from V and 7 bases from J, with 17 bases in between. Per germline, CDR1 SGHRS and CDR2 YFSETQ.

The V gene is TRBV5-1, the J gene TRBJ1-3, with D uncertain. The CDR3 sequence is 14 residues long. Trimming shortened V by 5 bases and J by 4 bases, and 13 bases separated the two germline ends. Germline CDR1 and CDR2: SGHRS and YFSETQ. CDR3 in amino acids: CASSVEWSGNTIYF. DNA of the CDR3: TGCGCCAGCAGTGTAGAATGGTCCGGAAACACCATATATTTT.

This clone was seen a single time. The J gene is TRBJ1-2, the V gene TRBV7-9; a weak D match, TRBD1 (5 bases). This CDR3 contains 15 residues. The V end lost 4 bases, the J end lost 4 bases, and 16 bases lay between the germline ends. The germline CDR1 and CDR2 sequences are SEHNR and FQNEAQ (reference sequence). In nucleotides, the CDR3 is TGTGCCAGCAGCTATGGACCCAACCAGGGCTATGGCTACACCTTC. As protein: CASSYGPNQGYGYTF.

The gene calls are TRBV9 and TRBJ2-5; weak D call: TRBD2 (5 bases). From germline, CDR1 is SGDLS and CDR2 YYNGEE. The CDR3 runs 17 residues. Trimming removed 2 bases at V and 1 base at J, with 18 bases between. This CDR3 is CASSVEAHYTSQETQYF. The DNA of the CDR3 is TGTGCCAGCAGCGTGGAGGCCCATTACACGAGCCAAGAGACCCAGTACTTC. Supplemented by reference TRBV9 and TRBJ2-5, the full variable domain reads DSGVTQTPKHLITATGQRVTLRCSPRSGDLSVYWYQQSLDQGLQFLIQYYNGEERAKGNILERFSAQQFPDLHSELNLSSLELGDSALYFCASSVEAHYTSQETQYFGPGTRLLVL.